What follows is one T cell receptor (beta chain) and its context. Its antigen is undetermined. The sample is drawn from a study of CD8 T cells in ankylosing spondylitis. Regarding the study as a whole: A TCR beta motif made of fewer than ten highly homologous variants seemed typical of ankylosing spondylitis blood. Both synovial fluid and blood in reactive arthritis had previously been reported to carry some motif variants. The authors reported significant enrichment of disease-linked clones in matched ankylosing spondylitis synovial fluid. Peripheral blood samples showed relatively rare disease-linked clones, and these clones were CD8+.

Using quantitative 5'-RACE with molecular barcodes, the authors made TCR beta libraries. MiXCR, applied by TCRdb to the 5' RACE reads, yields one record per CDR3 protein. This sample yields a few hundred thousand distinct CDR3 sequences, of which roughly 8% are seen a single time; about 14% belongs to the top ten. Sequencing was done on a sample of blood, either unsorted or a sorted T cell fraction (not recorded which). The receptor's source is a male donor with ankylosing spondylitis.

CDR3 amino acids: CATSQQGVAGELFF. CDR3 bases: TGTGCCACGTCGCAACAGGGAGTGGCCGGGGAGCTGTTTTTT. V usage is TRBV2 and J usage is TRBJ2-2; perhaps TRBD1 as D (6 bases). V shed 10 bases and J shed 6 bases, with 18 bases lying between them. The CDR3 totals 14 residues. Germline assignment: CDR1 SNHLY and CDR2 FYNNEI.